This T cell receptor beta chain was observed in a study of blood T cell repertoires in COVID-19. Whole-study context: The United States, Italy and Spain supplied acute and convalescent COVID-19 samples.

CDR1 SGHRS and CDR2 YFSETQ come from the germline V gene. V was clipped by 4 bases and J by 0 bases; unmatched bases: 6. The length of the CDR3 is 16 residues. As processed by the authors: Amplifying reference gene primers gave estimates of nucleated cell counts. TCRdb keeps only in-frame clones here, not all; method: immunoSEQ multiplex PCR. The DNA was the basis for D and trimming; V, J and clone size are from that table. The sample gives tens of thousands of clones, about four fifths of which show up once; roughly an eighth is in the top ten. This rearrangement joins TRBV5-1 to TRBJ2-3; 9 nucleotides align to TRBD2. This sequence originates from a woman of 80 years or more with acute or convalescent COVID-19. Sequencing was carried out using peripheral blood. The CDR3 loop reads CASSSGRPLSTDTQYF. The CDR3 DNA reads TGCGCCAGCAGCAGCGGGAGGCCCCTGAGCACAGATACGCAGTATTTT.